The 27 T cell receptor beta chains presented below share a single source sample, sequenced in a study of tumour-infiltrating T cells in Burkitt lymphoma. Sequenced by immunoSEQ multiplex PCR; TCRdb stores in-frame clones only, minus some. The data hold 450 to 600 clones, with roughly 94% observed a single time. Specimen: tumor tissue. Every receptor here comes from a human donor with Burkitt lymphoma.

The V gene is TRBV4-3, the J gene TRBJ1-4; D gene unclear. Trimming pared 4 bases from V and 0 bases from J, leaving 18 bases between. Looked up from germline, CDR1 is LGHNA and CDR2 is YSLEER. The CDR3 covers 18 residues. In DNA form, the CDR3 reads TGCGCCAGCAGCCTTCACGTAGGTTCCCCAGCAACTAATGAAAAACTGTTTTTT. Translated: CASSLHVGSPATNEKLFF.

V gene TRBV5-6 combines with J gene TRBJ1-2, with D maybe TRBD1 (5 bases). The germline V gene has CDR1 SGHDT and CDR2 YYEEEE. Trimming removed 1 base at V and 2 bases at J, with 12 bases between. This CDR3 has 15 residues. This chain's CDR3 is CASSLPAGFNYGYTF. For the CDR3, the DNA is TGTGCCAGCAGCTTGCCTGCAGGGTTCAACTATGGCTACACCTTC.

This clone has only a few counts. A read error may produce the germline difference seen at one junction end. The chain has TRBV7-7 and TRBJ1-2, with 10 bases identical to TRBD1. Germline V gene lookup returns CDR1 SSHAT and CDR2 FNYEAQ (reference sequence). This CDR3 contains 14 residues. The CDR3: CASSLRTGGYGYTF. CDR3 coding DNA: TGTGCTAGCAGCTTGCGGACAGGGGGCTATGGCTACACCTTC.

V is TRBV5-6 and J is TRBJ2-1; D is possibly TRBD2 (6 bases). V was clipped by 3 bases and J by 3 bases, with 10 bases between them. The CDR3 runs 14 residues. CDR1 is SGHDT and CDR2 is YYEEEE in the germline V gene. CDR3 coding DNA: TGTGCCAGCAGCTGGGGGGACCACTACAATGAGCAGTTCTTC. Its protein is CASSWGDHYNEQFF.

This rearrangement joins TRBV29-1 to TRBJ1-2, with D unresolved. The CDR3 loop spans 15 amino acids. Germline assignment: CDR1 SQVTM and CDR2 ANQGSEA. V was clipped by 0 bases and J by 8 bases, with 19 bases between them. The CDR3: CSVEDRVGPAYGYTF. The CDR3 nucleotides are TGCAGCGTTGAAGATCGAGTAGGACCTGCTTACGGCTACACCTTC.

This chain joins TRBV27 and TRBJ2-1; 11 nucleotides agree with TRBD2. The germline CDR1 and CDR2 sequences are MNHEY and SMNVEV (reference sequence). The CDR3 totals 15 residues. V dropped 4 bases and J dropped 3; count of bases not matched to a gene: 2. For the CDR3, the DNA is TGTGCCAGCAGTTCGGGACTAGCGGACTACAATGAGCAGTTCTTC. Its translation is CASSSGLADYNEQFF.

The J gene is TRBJ2-1, the V gene TRBV4-2, with TRBD2 matching 7 bases. V shed 4 bases and J 1 base; nucleotides not matched to a gene: 4. Germline CDR1 and CDR2: LGHNA and YNFKEQ. The CDR3 runs 15 residues. CDR3 nucleotide sequence: TGTGCCAGCAGCCGACCTAGCGGTTCCTACAATGAGCAGTTCTTC. It encodes CASSRPSGSYNEQFF.

The V and J genes are TRBV7-2 and TRBJ2-2; 12 nucleotides line up with TRBD2. Per germline, CDR1 SGHTA and CDR2 FQGNSA. This CDR3 comprises 14 residues. The ends lost 5 bases at V and 8 bases at J; junction bases unmatched: 3. CDR3 sequence (DNA): TGTGCCAGCAGCCCCGGGACTAGCGGGGGGGAGCTGTTTTTT. Its translation: CASSPGTSGGELFF.

The chain links TRBV9 to TRBJ2-5, with a tentative D call TRBD2 (6 bases). There are 16 residues in the CDR3. V was clipped by 0 bases and J by 2 bases, with 14 bases between them. Looked up from germline, CDR1 is SGDLS and CDR2 is YYNGEE. CDR3 loop: CASSVEVAEAQETQYF. The CDR3 region has the DNA TGTGCCAGCAGCGTAGAGGTAGCGGAGGCTCAAGAGACCCAGTACTTC.

CDR3 in amino acids: CASSVAPKVPKRPQYF. The DNA of the CDR3 is TGTGCCAGCAGCGTAGCCCCCAAGGTCCCCAAGAGACCCCAGTACTTC. The chain has TRBV9 and TRBJ2-5; no clear D. Trimming left V 0 bases short and J 9 bases short, with 21 bases between. The CDR3 totals 16 residues. Per germline, CDR1 SGDLS and CDR2 YYNGEE.

The rearrangement uses TRBV7-6 and TRBJ2-7; D may correspond to TRBD1 or TRBD2 (6 bases each). The V end was cut by 4 bases, the J end by 4 bases, with 14 bases between. This CDR3 contains 14 residues. CDR1 and CDR2 from the germline V gene are SGHVS and FNYEAQ. CDR3 coding DNA: TGTGCCAGCAGCTCAGTGGGGGGCACTTACGAGCAGTACTTC. Amino acid sequence: CASSSVGGTYEQYF.

The chain uses TRBV5-1 and TRBJ2-7; the match to TRBD2 covers 9 bases. Trimming removed 4 bases from V and 2 bases from J; junction bases left unmatched: 4. The CDR3 runs to 14 residues. Germline values: CDR1 SGHRS, CDR2 YFSETQ. CDR3 sequence (DNA): TGCGCCAGCAGCCTGACTAGCGGCCCCTACGAGCAGTACTTC. Its protein product is CASSLTSGPYEQYF.

This rearrangement joins TRBV10-3 to TRBJ1-2; 9 bases line up with TRBD1. Looked up from germline, CDR1 is ENHRY and CDR2 is SYGVKD. The CDR3 sequence is 14 residues long. V trimming: 10 bases; J trimming: 8 bases; junction bases outside the gene matches: 14. This CDR3 reads CATQSGWTGEGYTF. The CDR3 DNA reads as TGTGCCACTCAAAGCGGTTGGACAGGGGAAGGCTACACCTTC.

V gene TRBV15 combines with J gene TRBJ2-6; 7 bases map to TRBD1. CDR3 length equals 18 residues. V was clipped by 0 bases and J by 4 bases; unmatched bases: 9. The V gene's germline CDR1 is LNHNV and CDR2 YYDKDF (reference sequence). The CDR3 DNA follows: TGTGCCACCAGCAGAGATCTCGTGACAGGGTCCGGGGCCAACGTCCTGACTTTC. Protein: CATSRDLVTGSGANVLTF.

Worth noting for this clone: Sequence at one end of the junction differs from germline and may be a read error. The V gene is TRBV9, the J gene TRBJ2-2, with D possibly matching TRBD1 (6 bases). From germline, CDR1 is SGDLS and CDR2 YYNGEE. The CDR3 is 12 amino acids. The DNA for the CDR3 is TGTGCTAGCAGGGGAAACACCGGGGAGCTGTTTTTT. It specifies CASRGNTGELFF.

This chain joins TRBV4-2 and TRBJ1-1; the D is unclear. V was shortened by 0 bases and J by 11 bases, with 16 bases between the two germline ends. This CDR3 comprises 14 residues. Germline CDR1 reads LGHNA; CDR2 reads YNFKEQ. The CDR3 DNA sequence: TGTGCCAGCAGCCAAGATTTAACTCAGTTTTTGGCTTTCTTT. It encodes CASSQDLTQFLAFF.

The chain uses TRBV5-5 and TRBJ2-2; 7 bases line up with TRBD2. Germline-derived CDR1 and CDR2 are SGHKS and YYEKEE (reference sequence). The CDR3 loop spans 15 amino acids. Unmatched junction bases numbered 4, after V lost 3 bases and J lost 2 bases. CDR3 nucleotides: TGTGCCAGCAGCTGGGAGGGATCCAACACCGGGGAGCTGTTTTTT. Residues: CASSWEGSNTGELFF. The complete variable domain, with remaining parts taken from reference TRBV5-5 and TRBJ2-2, reads DAGVTQSPTHLIKTRGQQVTLRCSPISGHKSVSWYQQVLGQGPQFIFQYYEKEERGRGNFPDRFSARQFPNYSSELNVNALLLGDSALYLCASSWEGSNTGELFFGEGSRLTVL.

The J gene is TRBJ1-1, the V gene TRBV5-1; weak D call: TRBD1 (6 bases). The CDR3 is 14 residues long. V was trimmed by 6 bases and J by 0 bases, leaving 12 bases between them. Germline V gives CDR1 SGHRS, CDR2 YFSETQ. The CDR3 DNA reads as TGCGCCAGCAAACAGGGCCCGTTGAACACTGAAGCTTTCTTT. Protein: CASKQGPLNTEAFF.

The V and J genes are TRBV7-9 and TRBJ2-1; 8 bases are a match to TRBD2. The ends lost 7 bases at V and 3 bases at J; junction bases unmatched: 8. In germline, CDR1 is SEHNR, CDR2 FQNEAQ (reference sequence). The CDR3 spans 15 residues. This chain's CDR3 is CASNREGGHYNEQFF. CDR3 nucleotide sequence: TGTGCCAGCAACCGGGAGGGCGGGCACTACAATGAGCAGTTCTTC.

The chain uses TRBV7-2 and TRBJ2-7, with D possibly TRBD1 on 5 matching bases. Trimming shortened V by 3 bases and J by 2 bases, and 8 bases separated the two germline ends. The CDR3 contains 13 residues. Germline-derived CDR1 and CDR2 are SGHTA and FQGNSA. For the CDR3, the DNA is TGTGCCAGCAGCTTCGGCAGGGCCTACGAGCAGTACTTC. This encodes CASSFGRAYEQYF.

The genes are TRBV7-9 and TRBJ2-7; no clear D gene. The CDR3 contains 16 residues. Per the germline V gene, CDR1 is SEHNR and CDR2 is FQNEAQ (reference sequence). Trimming removed 5 bases at V and 0 bases at J, with 17 bases between. CDR3 residues: CASSPLNGLNSYEQYF. CDR3 nucleotide sequence: TGTGCCAGCAGCCCCTTGAACGGCTTAAACTCCTACGAGCAGTACTTC. Full variable domain (missing parts from reference TRBV7-9 and TRBJ2-7): DTGVSQNPRHKITKRGQNVTFRCDPISEHNRLYWYRQTLGQGPEFLTYFQNEAQLEKSRLLSDRFSAERPKGSFSTLEIQRTEQGDSAMYLCASSPLNGLNSYEQYFGPGTRLTVT.

The rearrangement links TRBV7-9 to TRBJ1-5, with D unresolved. In germline, CDR1 is SEHNR, CDR2 FQNEAQ (reference sequence). The V end lost 0 bases, the J end lost 1 base, and 4 bases lay between the germline ends. This CDR3 comprises 14 residues. CDR3 sequence: CASSLAGSNQPQHF. As DNA, the CDR3 is TGTGCCAGCAGCTTAGCGGGGAGCAATCAGCCCCAGCATTTT.

This chain uses TRBV28 with TRBJ2-7; D remains ambiguous. V gave up 6 bases and J gave up 1 base, with 10 bases separating them. The CDR3 covers 13 residues. The germline V gene encodes CDR1 MDHEN and CDR2 SYDVKM. In DNA, the CDR3 is TGTGCCAGCAGCCGGCCTCCTTCCTACGAGCAGTACTTC. This translates into CASSRPPSYEQYF.

The chain links TRBV29-1 to TRBJ2-3, with 7 bases lining up with TRBD2. In germline, CDR1 is SQVTM, CDR2 ANQGSEA. The CDR3 is 14 amino acids. V trimming: 4 bases; J trimming: 4 bases; junction bases outside the gene matches: 8. The chain's CDR3 is CSVAGGGFADTQYF. The CDR3 DNA sequence: TGCAGCGTTGCGGGAGGCGGTTTTGCAGATACGCAGTATTTT.

V and J are TRBV27 and TRBJ2-7, with D perhaps given as TRBD1 or TRBD2 (5 bases each). This CDR3 has 16 residues. CDR1 is MNHEY, CDR2 SMNVEV, per germline (reference sequence). V was clipped by 5 bases and J by 0 bases, with 17 bases between them. CDR3 coding DNA: TGTGCCAGCAGTACCACCGGTGGGACGGACTCCTACGAGCAGTACTTC. Translating it yields CASSTTGGTDSYEQYF.

This clone was recorded only once. The chain recombines TRBV7-9 with TRBJ2-2; D is perhaps TRBD1 (6 bases). The CDR3 is 14 residues long. Trimming removed 2 bases from V and 6 bases from J, with 10 bases in between. Germline assignment: CDR1 SEHNR and CDR2 FQNEAQ (reference sequence). CDR3 in DNA: TGTGCCAGCAGCTTACAGGGGTCCTCCGGGGAGCTGTTTTTT. Translated, it gives CASSLQGSSGELFF.

The chain recombines TRBV7-2 with TRBJ1-2; D is unresolved. The CDR3 runs 15 residues. CDR1 is SGHTA, CDR2 FQGNSA, per germline. The ends were cut back, 2 bases at V and 6 bases at J, with 16 bases in the middle. The CDR3 nucleotides are TGTGCCAGCAGCTTAAGGCAGGCAGCTAGGGATGGCTACACCTTC. Encoded protein: CASSLRQAARDGYTF.